A selection of T cell receptor beta chains follows, all from one sample in a study of cytomegalovirus exposure and HLA in healthy donors. Assay: immunoSEQ multiplex PCR; the TCRdb copy retains only in-frame clones and omits some. The table has more than 100,000 clones, around four fifths seen once. Material for sequencing was PBMCs. Receptor source: a woman aged 40 to 50 in good health and CMV-seronegative. Each CDR3 is given with its conserved first and last residue. A D gene is named only where the DNA matches it firmly. Only some rows state a clone size, as once, few, many or a class for expanded clones.

CDR3aa | CDR3nt | j_gene | v_gene | abundance | d_gene
CASTKSAGGHEQYF | TGTGCCAGCACCAAGTCAGCGGGAGGGCACGAGCAGTACTTC | TRBJ2-7 | TRBV6-5 | . | TRBD2
CASSLRGGAYQPQHF | TGTGCCAGCAGTTTAAGGGGGGGGGCCTATCAGCCCCAGCATTTT | TRBJ1-5 | TRBV28 | . | .
CASSMLTSGLNNEQFF | TGTGCCAGCAGCATGCTAACTAGCGGGCTGAACAATGAGCAGTTCTTC | TRBJ2-1 | TRBV5-4 | . | TRBD2
CASSLESGETQYF | TGTGCCAGCAGCTTGGAATCAGGGGAGACCCAGTACTTC | TRBJ2-5 | TRBV7-2 | . | .
CASSAGTGANTEAFF | TGCGCCAGCAGCGCCGGGACAGGGGCGAACACTGAAGCTTTCTTT | TRBJ1-1 | TRBV5-1 | once | TRBD1
CSARDSSNYGYTF | TGCAGCGCTAGAGACAGCTCTAACTATGGCTACACCTTC | TRBJ1-2 | TRBV29-1 | . | .
CASSIWGLAGVYEQYF | TGTGCCAGTAGTATATGGGGACTAGCGGGAGTCTACGAGCAGTACTTC | TRBJ2-7 | TRBV19 | . | TRBD2
CKAGTGSLRGYGYTF | TGCAAGGCCGGGACAGGGTCACTTCGGGGCTATGGCTACACCTTC | TRBJ1-2 | TRBV29-1 | . | TRBD1
CASSLPGGWTEAFF | TGTGCCAGCAGCTTGCCCGGGGGGTGGACTGAAGCTTTCTTT | TRBJ1-1 | TRBV7-9 | few | .
CSVVIGRGTYEQYF | TGCAGCGTTGTAATCGGCAGGGGGACCTACGAGCAGTACTTC | TRBJ2-7 | TRBV29-1 | . | TRBD1
CASSPIGGRSYEQYF | TGTGCCAGCAGTCCGATTGGGGGGAGATCCTACGAGCAGTACTTC | TRBJ2-7 | TRBV2 | once | .
CASSDIWQLFF | TGTGCCAGCAGTGATATATGGCAACTGTTTTTT | TRBJ1-4 | TRBV6-5 | . | .
CASSQDPDSYSGNTIYF | TGCGCCAGCAGCCAAGACCCGGACAGTTACTCTGGAAACACCATATATTTT | TRBJ1-3 | TRBV4-1 | . | .
CASSRREVGAYEQYF | TGCGCCAGCAGCCGAAGGGAGGTTGGGGCCTACGAGCAGTACTTC | TRBJ2-7 | TRBV4-3 | once | .